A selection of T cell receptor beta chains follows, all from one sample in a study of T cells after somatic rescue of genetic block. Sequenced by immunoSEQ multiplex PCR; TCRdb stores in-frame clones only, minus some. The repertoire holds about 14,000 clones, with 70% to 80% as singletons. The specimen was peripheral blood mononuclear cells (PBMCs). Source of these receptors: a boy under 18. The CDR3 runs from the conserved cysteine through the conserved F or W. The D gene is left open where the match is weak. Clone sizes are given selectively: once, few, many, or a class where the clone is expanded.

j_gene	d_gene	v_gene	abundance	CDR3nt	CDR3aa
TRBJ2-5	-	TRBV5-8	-	TGTGCCAGCAGCTTAGGACGGATCCAAGAGACCCAGTACTTC	CASSLGRIQETQYF
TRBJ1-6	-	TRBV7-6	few	TGTGCCAGCAGCTTAGGACCCTATAATTCACCCCTCCACTTT	CASSLGPYNSPLHF
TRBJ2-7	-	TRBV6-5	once	TGTGCCAGCAGTTTCCTTAGCGGTCCCTCCTACGAGCAGTACTTC	CASSFLSGPSYEQYF
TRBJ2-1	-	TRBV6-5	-	TGTGCCAGCAGTTATTTCCAGGGGACGAATGAGCAGTTCTTC	CASSYFQGTNEQFF
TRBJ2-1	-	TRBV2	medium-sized	TGTGCCAGCAGTGACGTACTGCAGTTCTTC	CASSDVLQFF
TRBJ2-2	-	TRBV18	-	TGTGCCAGCTCACTCATGGACGGGTCGAACACCGGGGAGCTGTTTTTT	CASSLMDGSNTGELFF
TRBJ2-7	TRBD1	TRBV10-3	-	TGTGCCATCAGTGAGCCCGGGACAGGGATTCCCTACGAGCAGTACTTC	CAISEPGTGIPYEQYF
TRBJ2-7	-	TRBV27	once	TGTGCCATCGGAACGAGCTCCTACGAGCAGTACTTC	CAIGTSSYEQYF
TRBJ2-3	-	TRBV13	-	TGTGCCAGCAGCTTGGAGGATACGCAGTATTTT	CASSLEDTQYF
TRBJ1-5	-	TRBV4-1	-	TGCGCCAGCAGCCATGACGACAGGAATCAGCCCCAGCATTTT	CASSHDDRNQPQHF
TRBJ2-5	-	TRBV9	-	TGTGCCAGCAGCACTCGGGACTCCCTGAACTCTGCAAGGGAGACCCAGTACTTC	CASSTRDSLNSARETQYF
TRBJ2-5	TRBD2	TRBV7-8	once	TGTGCCAGCAGCTTAGACCGGACTAGATCGGAGACCCAGTACTTC	CASSLDRTRSETQYF
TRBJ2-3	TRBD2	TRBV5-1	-	TGCGCCAGCAGCTTGGCTGAGCGGGGCTACACAGATACGCAGTATTTT	CASSLAERGYTDTQYF
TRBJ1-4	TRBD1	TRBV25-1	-	TGTGCCAGCAGGAGGGGGCAGAATGAAAAACTGTTTTTT	CASRRGQNEKLFF
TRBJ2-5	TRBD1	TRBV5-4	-	TGTGCCAGCAGCTTGGCGTTTGTGAGACAGGGGGTGGAGACCCAGTACTTC	CASSLAFVRQGVETQYF
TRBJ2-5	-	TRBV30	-	TGTGCCTGGAGTGTAATTTTACAAGAGACCCAGTACTTC	CAWSVILQETQYF
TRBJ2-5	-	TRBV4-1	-	TGCGCCAGCAGCAGCCGGGACTTCCAAGAGACCCAGTACTTC	CASSSRDFQETQYF
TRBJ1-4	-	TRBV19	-	TGTGCCAGTAGTGCCACAGGGAAAGCTAATGAAAAACTGTTTTTT	CASSATGKANEKLFF
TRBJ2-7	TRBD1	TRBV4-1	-	TGCGCCAGCAGCCAAGAGGTGCCCGGGACAGGGCAAGACGAGCAGTACTTC	CASSQEVPGTGQDEQYF
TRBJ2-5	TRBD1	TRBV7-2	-	TGTGCCAGCAGCTCATGGACAGGGAAGGAGACCCAGTACTTC	CASSSWTGKETQYF
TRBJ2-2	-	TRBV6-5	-	TGTGCCAGCAGTTTGGATACCGCGAACACCGGGGAGCTGTTTTTT	CASSLDTANTGELFF
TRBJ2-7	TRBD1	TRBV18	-	TGTGCCAGCGCCGGACAGGGGGGATACGAGCAGTACTTC	CASAGQGGYEQYF
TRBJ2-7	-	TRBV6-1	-	TGTGCCAGCAGTGCTCTCCGGGACTGGGCTAACGAGCAGTACTTC	CASSALRDWANEQYF
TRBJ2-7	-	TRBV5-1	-	TGCGCCAGCAGCTACTTGGGGACACAGGCCTACGAGCAGTACTTC	CASSYLGTQAYEQYF
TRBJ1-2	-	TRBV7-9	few	TGTGCCAGCAGCTCTCAAACAGAAAACTATGGCTACACCTTC	CASSSQTENYGYTF
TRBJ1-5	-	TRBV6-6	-	TGTGCCAGCGCTAGAGGGGGATATCAGCCCCAGCATTTT	CASARGGYQPQHF
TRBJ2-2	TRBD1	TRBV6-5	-	TGTGCCAGCAGTCTGGGACAGGGGGCGGTCGGGGAGCTGTTTTTT	CASSLGQGAVGELFF